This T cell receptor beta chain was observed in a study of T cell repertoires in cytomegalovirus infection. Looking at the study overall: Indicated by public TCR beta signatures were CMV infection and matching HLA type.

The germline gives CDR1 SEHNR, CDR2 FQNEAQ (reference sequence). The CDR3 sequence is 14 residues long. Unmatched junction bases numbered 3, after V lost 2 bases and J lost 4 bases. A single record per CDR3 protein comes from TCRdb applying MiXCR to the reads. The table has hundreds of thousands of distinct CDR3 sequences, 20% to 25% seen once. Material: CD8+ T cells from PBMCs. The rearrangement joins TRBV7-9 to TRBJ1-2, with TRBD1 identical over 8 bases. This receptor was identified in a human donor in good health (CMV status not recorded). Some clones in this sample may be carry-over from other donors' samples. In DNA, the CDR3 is TGTGCCAGCAGCTTAAGGACAGGGATCTATGGCTACACCTTC. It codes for CASSLRTGIYGYTF.